This T cell receptor beta chain was identified during a study of T cells in Graves' hyperthyroidism and ophthalmopathy. Overall study: The authors collected peripheral blood at initial diagnosis, before any treatment. Whole-study findings and limits: Most thyroid-expanded clonotypes above 0.001 were also found in blood. The model forecast ophthalmopathy, anticipating it by a median approximately 7 months before onset. In the analysis, a 13 V-J model separated ophthalmopathy from stable hyperthyroidism.

Only a few counts were recorded for this clonotype. The antigen is not known. Template material for amplifying TCR beta CDR3 regions consisted of RNA transcripts. HTBI primers were used for first-round RT-PCR of the TCR CDR3. MiXCR, run by TCRdb on the multiplex PCR reads, gives a single entry per CDR3 protein. The sample carries around 690,000 distinct CDR3 sequences, around 21% recorded once. Trimming took off 7 bases at V and 4 bases at J, with 11 bases between the two ends. This CDR3 has 13 amino acids. The V gene's germline CDR1 is LNHDA and CDR2 SQIVND (reference sequence). The V and J genes are TRBV19 and TRBJ1-5, with D perhaps matching TRBD1 (6 bases). The sample comprised blood. This clonotype originated in a man in his thirties or forties with Graves' ophthalmopathy. The CDR3 DNA reads TGTGCCAGTAAGGGGACACTTAATCAGCCCCAGCATTTT. This codes for CASKGTLNQPQHF.